A selection of T cell receptor beta chains follows, all from one sample in a study of T cell repertoires in cytomegalovirus infection. Via MiXCR, TCRdb re-called the reads, giving one row per CDR3 protein. The data show 500,000 to 600,000 distinct CDR3 sequences, 16% seen once. Source material: CD8+ T cells from PBMCs. These receptors all come from a human donor in good health (CMV status not recorded). Some clones in this sample may be carry-over from other donors' samples. Both conserved end residues are part of each CDR3. Each record gives: clone size, J gene, V gene, D gene, CDR3 protein, CDR3 DNA. The D gene is left open where the match is weak. Clone size is given for some rows only: seen once, a few or many times, or a class if the clone is expanded.

. TRBJ1-2 TRBV4-1 . CASSQEGGNYYGYTF TGCGCCAGCAGCCAAGAAGGGGGGAATTACTATGGCTACACCTTC
many TRBJ2-5 TRBV10-3 . CAITAGIRVQETQYF TGTGCCATCACCGCGGGGATTCGGGTCCAAGAGACCCAGTACTTC
many TRBJ2-3 TRBV19 . CASSIERSYDTQYF TGTGCCAGTAGTATAGAACGGAGTTACGATACGCAGTATTTT
. TRBJ2-7 TRBV27 . CASSPRTDNYEQYF TGTGCCAGCAGTCCGCGGACAGACAACTACGAGCAGTACTTC
. TRBJ2-7 TRBV7-9 TRBD1 CASSPGTGKHEQYF TGTGCCAGCAGTCCCGGGACAGGCAAACACGAGCAGTACTTC
. TRBJ2-1 TRBV15 . CATSRSRDWSYNEQFF TGTGCCACCAGCAGAAGCCGGGACTGGTCCTACAATGAGCAGTTCTTC
. TRBJ2-5 TRBV29-1 . CSVEANGQIQETQYF TGCAGCGTTGAAGCGAATGGACAGATCCAAGAGACCCAGTACTTC
. TRBJ2-1 TRBV20-1 TRBD2 CSAPLGLAEPHPYNEQFF TGCAGTGCCCCCTTGGGACTAGCGGAGCCTCATCCTTACAATGAGCAGTTCTTC
. TRBJ2-2 TRBV5-4 TRBD2 CASTGGTTPTGELFF TGTGCCAGCACCGGGGGGACTACCCCGACCGGGGAGCTGTTTTTT
. TRBJ1-1 TRBV27 TRBD1 CASSLYRGNTEAFF TGTGCCAGCAGTTTATACAGGGGGAACACTGAAGCTTTCTTT
many TRBJ2-7 TRBV7-3 . CASSLRTQTAEQYF TGTGCCAGCAGCTTAAGGACACAGACCGCCGAGCAGTACTTC
. TRBJ2-5 TRBV29-1 . CSVERGDSKETQYF TGCAGCGTTGAAAGGGGGGACAGCAAAGAGACCCAGTACTTC
. TRBJ2-6 TRBV29-1 . CSAGPFSGANVLTF TGCAGCGCCGGGCCCTTCTCTGGGGCCAACGTCCTGACTTTC
many TRBJ2-1 TRBV7-9 TRBD2 CASTPPGLAGGGEQFF TGTGCCAGCACTCCCCCGGGACTAGCGGGAGGCGGTGAGCAGTTCTTC
. TRBJ2-2 TRBV29-1 . CSVERRRGELFF TGCAGCGTTGAACGGCGGCGCGGGGAGCTGTTTTTT
many TRBJ2-1 TRBV7-6 TRBD1 CASSPGGSSYNEQFF TGTGCCAGCAGCCCAGGGGGAAGCTCCTACAATGAGCAGTTCTTC
few TRBJ2-1 TRBV29-1 . CSVLGQLSSYNEQFF TGCAGCGTGCTAGGACAGCTCAGCTCCTACAATGAGCAGTTCTTC
. TRBJ2-1 TRBV7-3 TRBD2 CASSLSAGGDEQFF TGTGCCAGCAGCCTGTCTGCTGGGGGGGATGAGCAGTTCTTC
few TRBJ2-3 TRBV3-1 TRBD2 CASSQAHAGAQADTQYF TGTGCCAGCAGCCAAGCCCACGCGGGAGCTCAGGCAGATACGCAGTATTTT
few TRBJ1-2 TRBV3-1 TRBD1 CASSQGPGGALYGYTF TGTGCCAGCAGCCAAGGTCCAGGGGGCGCGCTCTATGGCTACACCTTC
. TRBJ2-1 TRBV27 . CASSPGGRTHNEQFF TGTGCCAGCTCGCCAGGGGGGAGGACCCACAATGAGCAGTTCTTC
many TRBJ1-1 TRBV7-9 . CASSPPGAGETEAFF TGTGCCAGCAGCCCACCCGGGGCAGGGGAGACTGAAGCTTTCTTT
many TRBJ2-4 TRBV7-2 TRBD1 CASSFRDRGSKNIQYF TGTGCCAGCAGCTTCCGGGACAGGGGATCCAAAAACATTCAGTACTTC
. TRBJ1-1 TRBV6-5 TRBD1 CASSYTRPWTGVTEAFF TGTGCCAGCAGTTACACCCGCCCCTGGACAGGGGTAACTGAAGCTTTCTTT
many TRBJ2-3 TRBV7-3 . CASSHGSTDTQYF TGTGCCAGCAGCCACGGGAGCACAGATACGCAGTATTTT
. TRBJ1-2 TRBV6-4 . CASSDSPGNYGYTF TGTGCCAGCAGTGACTCGCCAGGGAACTATGGCTACACCTTC
few TRBJ1-2 TRBV29-1 TRBD1 CSVGTGGTLDGYTF TGCAGCGTCGGGACAGGGGGTACCCTTGATGGCTACACCTTC
few TRBJ1-1 TRBV12-3/TRBV12-4 . CASSLKASTEAFF TGTGCCAGCAGTTTGAAGGCTAGCACTGAAGCTTTCTTT
many TRBJ2-1 TRBV28 TRBD1 CASSLTGTGTNEQFF TGTGCCAGCAGTTTAACAGGGACAGGGACCAATGAGCAGTTCTTC
. TRBJ2-3 TRBV5-1 . CASSLEGRVDHTDTQYF TGCGCCAGCAGCTTGGAGGGACGTGTTGACCACACAGATACGCAGTATTTT
many TRBJ2-1 TRBV14 TRBD2 CASSQRGGRTYNEQFF TGTGCCAGCAGCCAAAGGGGCGGGAGGACTTACAATGAGCAGTTCTTC
few TRBJ2-7 TRBV27 TRBD2 CASSVAGDGYEQYF TGTGCCAGCAGCGTAGCGGGGGATGGCTACGAGCAGTACTTC
. TRBJ1-1 TRBV4-1 . CASSPGGSGARGAFF TGCGCCAGCAGCCCAGGCGGCAGTGGGGCAAGGGGAGCTTTCTTT
many TRBJ1-2 TRBV6-5 TRBD1 CASSRDRAGYTF TGTGCCAGCAGCCGGGACAGGGCTGGCTACACCTTC
many TRBJ2-7 TRBV27 TRBD1 CASSWGGQGSYEQYF TGTGCCAGCAGTTGGGGGGGACAGGGGTCCTACGAGCAGTACTTC